These T cell receptor beta chains were read from a single sample in a study of blood T cell repertoires in COVID-19. Some clones are missing from TCRdb's copy, which holds only in-frame ones; the method was immunoSEQ multiplex PCR. This table has almost 200,000 clones, 70% to 90% appearing once. The sample was peripheral blood. The origin of the receptors is a man aged 60 to 75 with COVID-19, enrolled during active disease. CDR3s include the opening cysteine and the closing phenylalanine or tryptophan. Fields, in order: CDR3 length, J gene, D gene, clone size, V gene, CDR3 protein, CDR3 DNA. The D gene is left open where the match is weak. Size tells how often a clone was seen (once, few, many) or the class of an expanded clone, and some rows leave it out.

13 | TRBJ1-1 | NA | NA | TRBV6-5 | CASRYTGLAEAFF | TGTGCCAGCAGGTACACAGGGTTAGCTGAAGCTTTCTTT
12 | TRBJ2-3 | NA | NA | TRBV19 | CASSGSTDTQYF | TGTGCCAGTAGCGGGAGCACAGATACGCAGTATTTT
16 | TRBJ2-7 | NA | NA | TRBV18 | CASSPSPGTSSYEQYF | TGTGCCAGCTCACCTTCACCCGGGACATCCTCCTACGAGCAGTACTTC
14 | TRBJ1-3 | TRBD1 | NA | TRBV5-1 | CASSLGQGGNTIYF | TGCGCCAGCAGCTTGGGACAGGGAGGAAACACCATATATTTT
15 | TRBJ1-2 | NA | few | TRBV19 | CASSVPAGMGYGYTF | TGTGCCAGTAGTGTCCCGGCAGGGATGGGGTATGGCTACACCTTC
12 | TRBJ1-5 | NA | NA | TRBV10-2 | CASSVGGQPQHF | TGCGCCAGCAGTGTGGGGGGACAGCCCCAGCATTTT
14 | TRBJ2-3 | TRBD1 | NA | TRBV6-5 | CASSYGTGSDTQYF | TGTGCCAGCAGTTACGGGACAGGGTCAGATACGCAGTATTTT
18 | TRBJ1-2 | TRBD1 | NA | TRBV7-9 | CASSLAVAGGARDYGYTF | TGTGCCAGCAGCTTAGCGGTGGCAGGGGGAGCGCGCGACTATGGCTACACCTTC
12 | TRBJ2-7 | TRBD2 | NA | TRBV6-6 | CASFGGDYEQYF | TGTGCCAGCTTCGGGGGGGACTACGAGCAGTACTTC
13 | TRBJ1-5 | NA | once | TRBV28 | CASKQGNNQPQHF | TGTGCCAGCAAACAGGGCAACAATCAGCCCCAGCATTTT
14 | TRBJ1-1 | TRBD1 | NA | TRBV19 | CASRRGPTVTEAFF | TGTGCCAGTAGGAGGGGGCCAACCGTCACTGAAGCTTTCTTT
15 | TRBJ2-7 | TRBD1 | NA | TRBV19 | CASSTNPGTGYEQYF | TGTGCCAGTAGTACCAATCCCGGGACAGGATACGAGCAGTACTTC
17 | TRBJ2-2 | TRBD2 | NA | TRBV7-6 | CASSLIRLAGSTGELFF | TGTGCCAGCAGCTTAATTCGACTAGCGGGTTCCACCGGAGAGCTGTTTTTT
14 | TRBJ1-5 | NA | once | TRBV28 | CATQSGGINQPQHF | TGTGCCACTCAAAGTGGGGGGATCAATCAGCCCCAGCATTTT
16 | TRBJ2-3 | NA | NA | TRBV28 | CASSILSGERTDTQYF | TGTGCCAGCAGTATACTAAGCGGTGAACGCACAGATACGCAGTATTTT
16 | TRBJ2-2 | TRBD1 | NA | TRBV7-2 | CASSLRSQGASGELFF | TGTGCCAGCAGCTTACGGTCTCAGGGGGCTTCCGGGGAGCTGTTTTTT
12 | TRBJ1-1 | TRBD1 | NA | TRBV30 | CAWSSGQVEAFF | TGTGCCTGGAGTTCCGGACAGGTTGAAGCTTTCTTT
16 | TRBJ2-3 | NA | NA | TRBV5-4 | CASSLGRGRSTDTQYF | TGTGCCAGCAGCTTGGGCAGGGGTCGTAGCACAGATACGCAGTATTTT
12 | TRBJ2-1 | TRBD1 | once | TRBV30 | CAWSVGGYEQFF | TGTGCCTGGAGTGTAGGGGGCTATGAGCAGTTCTTC
19 | TRBJ2-1 | TRBD2 | few | TRBV7-3 | CASSLTRRPTSGNGGEQFF | TGTGCCAGCAGCTTAACGCGCCGCCCGACTAGCGGGAACGGGGGTGAGCAGTTCTTC
15 | TRBJ1-6 | NA | NA | TRBV6-1 | CASSEGRGGNSPLHF | TGTGCCAGCAGTGAAGGTAGGGGAGGTAATTCACCCCTCCACTTT
12 | TRBJ1-5 | NA | few | TRBV12-3/TRBV12-4 | CASSDRIQPQHF | TGTGCCAGCAGTGACAGGATTCAGCCCCAGCATTTT
15 | TRBJ2-1 | TRBD2 | NA | TRBV10-1 | CASSESGLAGSEQFF | TGCGCCAGCAGTGAGTCGGGGCTAGCGGGAAGTGAGCAGTTCTTC
14 | TRBJ1-2 | TRBD1 | NA | TRBV28 | CASSWGQSNYGYTF | TGTGCCAGCAGTTGGGGACAGTCTAACTATGGCTACACCTTC
14 | TRBJ1-5 | NA | NA | TRBV6-5 | CASTRDNSNQPQHF | TGTGCCAGCACCCGGGATAATAGCAATCAGCCCCAGCATTTT
16 | TRBJ2-5 | TRBD2 | NA | TRBV10-1 | CASSESGTSGTETQYF | TGCGCCAGCAGTGAGTCAGGAACTAGCGGGACGGAGACCCAGTACTTC
13 | TRBJ1-5 | NA | NA | TRBV15 | CATSRGSNQPQHF | TGTGCCACCAGCCGGGGTAGCAATCAGCCCCAGCATTTT
16 | TRBJ1-1 | NA | NA | TRBV5-4 | CASSLKGQRMNTEAFF | TGTGCCAGCAGCTTGAAAGGTCAGAGGATGAACACTGAAGCTTTCTTT
13 | TRBJ1-1 | TRBD1 | NA | TRBV28 | CASSPYRGTEAFF | TGTGCCAGCAGTCCATACAGGGGAACTGAAGCTTTCTTT
12 | TRBJ1-1 | NA | NA | TRBV6-5 | CASILQGSEAFF | TGTGCCAGCATTCTCCAGGGGTCTGAAGCTTTCTTT
14 | TRBJ2-7 | TRBD1 | NA | TRBV19 | CASSYATGFYEQYF | TGTGCCAGTAGTTATGCGACAGGGTTTTACGAGCAGTACTTC
12 | TRBJ1-2 | NA | NA | TRBV30 | CAWSRTYYGYTF | TGTGCCTGGAGTAGGACTTACTATGGCTACACCTTC
13 | TRBJ1-1 | TRBD1 | once | TRBV3-1/TRBV3-2 | CASSQVGYRGAFF | TGTGCCAGCAGCCAAGTGGGGTACAGGGGAGCTTTCTTT
12 | TRBJ1-3 | NA | NA | TRBV19 | CASTGAGNTIYF | TGTGCCAGTACAGGGGCTGGAAACACCATATATTTT
13 | TRBJ1-5 | NA | few | TRBV5-4 | CASSLQGTQPQHF | TGTGCCAGCAGCTTGCAGGGGACTCAGCCCCAGCATTTT
20 | TRBJ2-3 | TRBD1 | NA | TRBV2 | CASSEAPPGQGPPSTDTQYF | TGTGCCAGCAGTGAAGCTCCGCCTGGACAGGGGCCTCCTAGCACAGATACGCAGTATTTT
14 | TRBJ1-2 | NA | NA | TRBV28 | CASVGRGINYGYTF | TGTGCCAGCGTAGGTAGGGGAATCAACTATGGCTACACCTTC
14 | TRBJ2-7 | TRBD1 | NA | TRBV7-2 | CASSLLGQNYEQYF | TGTGCCAGCAGCTTACTGGGACAGAACTACGAGCAGTACTTC
14 | TRBJ1-4 | NA | NA | TRBV11-2 | CASSITGGDEKLFF | TGTGCCAGCAGCATAACGGGGGGCGACGAAAAACTGTTTTTT
13 | TRBJ2-1 | NA | once | TRBV29-1 | CSVQGNSYNEQFF | TGCAGCGTTCAGGGGAACTCCTACAATGAGCAGTTCTTC
17 | TRBJ1-5 | NA | NA | TRBV4-2 | CASSHLDGTYSNQPQHF | TGTGCCAGCAGCCACCTCGACGGGACTTATAGCAATCAGCCCCAGCATTTT
14 | TRBJ2-7 | NA | NA | TRBV27 | CASSFMSGFHEQYF | TGTGCCAGCAGTTTTATGTCGGGATTTCACGAGCAGTACTTC
16 | TRBJ2-1 | TRBD1 | NA | TRBV7-2 | CASSLVGTGLRNEQFF | TGTGCCAGCAGCTTAGTAGGGACAGGCTTAAGAAATGAGCAGTTCTTC
15 | TRBJ1-5 | NA | few | TRBV4-2 | CASSQDAGAGQPQHF | TGTGCCAGCAGCCAAGATGCGGGGGCAGGACAGCCCCAGCATTTT
15 | TRBJ2-1 | NA | NA | TRBV5-1 | CASSLGSSSYNEQFF | TGCGCCAGCAGCTTGGGAAGTAGCTCCTACAATGAGCAGTTCTTC
14 | TRBJ2-7 | TRBD2 | NA | TRBV9 | CASSVSGSMGEQYF | TGTGCCAGCAGCGTTAGCGGGAGTATGGGCGAGCAGTACTTC
12 | TRBJ1-2 | TRBD1 | NA | TRBV10-3 | CAIRSQGDGYTF | TGTGCCATCAGGAGTCAGGGGGATGGCTACACCTTC
17 | TRBJ1-2 | TRBD1 | NA | TRBV24-1 | CATSDRGQGVNDYGYTF | TGTGCCACCAGTGATCGTGGACAGGGGGTTAATGACTATGGCTACACCTTC
16 | TRBJ1-3 | TRBD1 | NA | TRBV7-2 | CASSQDRGRSGNTIYF | TGTGCCAGCAGCCAAGACAGGGGGAGGTCCGGAAACACCATATATTTT
14 | TRBJ1-5 | NA | NA | TRBV6-1 | CASSEQGSGQPQHF | TGTGCCAGCAGTGAGCAGGGTAGCGGTCAGCCCCAGCATTTT
15 | TRBJ1-1 | NA | NA | TRBV7-2 | CASSLGLGGNAEAFF | TGTGCCAGCAGCTTAGGGTTGGGCGGGAACGCTGAAGCTTTCTTT
16 | TRBJ1-6 | NA | NA | TRBV18 | CASSPQGPGNNSPLHF | TGTGCCAGCTCACCCCAGGGGCCCGGAAATAATTCACCCCTCCACTTT
14 | TRBJ2-4 | TRBD1 | NA | TRBV30 | CAWTPGTVKNIQYF | TGTGCCTGGACCCCTGGGACAGTTAAAAACATTCAGTACTTC
16 | TRBJ1-3 | NA | few | TRBV6-5 | CASSYDSQLSGNTIYF | TGTGCCAGCAGTTACGACTCCCAACTCTCTGGAAACACCATATATTTT
13 | TRBJ2-5 | NA | NA | TRBV12-3/TRBV12-4 | CASRAGPRETQYF | TGTGCCAGCAGGGCAGGTCCTCGGGAGACCCAGTACTTC
14 | TRBJ1-5 | NA | NA | TRBV6-1 | CASSDRQANQPQHF | TGTGCCAGCAGTGACCGACAGGCGAATCAGCCCCAGCATTTT
13 | TRBJ2-7 | TRBD1 | NA | TRBV11-3 | CASSTGDTYEQYF | TGTGCCAGCAGCACAGGGGATACCTACGAGCAGTACTTC
19 | TRBJ2-5 | TRBD2 | NA | TRBV24-1 | CATSDSGLAGGPLQETQYF | TGTGCCACCAGTGATTCCGGACTAGCGGGAGGGCCGCTCCAAGAGACCCAGTACTTC
16 | TRBJ2-3 | TRBD1 | NA | TRBV7-9 | CASSPYAGGAWNTQYF | TGTGCCAGCAGCCCTTATGCAGGGGGCGCCTGGAATACGCAGTATTTT